These 22 T cell receptor beta chains came from one sample sequenced in a study of monozygotic twins with inflammatory bowel disease. Each CDR3 protein gets one entry in TCRdb, which reprocessed the 5' RACE reads and gives no DNA. The specimen's table records approximately 420,000 distinct CDR3 sequences. The sequencing sample was made of blood. These receptors were obtained from a human donor with ulcerative colitis or Crohn's disease, or a healthy co-twin of an affected twin (not recorded which).

This chain links TRBV29-1 with TRBJ2-1; TCRdb names TRBD2, which stays unverified in the absence of DNA. Germline values: CDR1 SQVTM, CDR2 ANQGSEA. The CDR3 spans 12 residues. The CDR3 here is CSSQEGYNEQFF.

The chain carries TRBV7-9 and TRBJ2-1; TCRdb reports TRBD2, a call that lacks DNA to check it against. The CDR3 contains 13 residues. Germline V gene data show CDR1 as SEHNR and CDR2 as FQNEAQ (reference sequence). The CDR3 spells CASLMAGGNEQFF.

The chain is built from TRBV5-6 and TRBJ1-1; TCRdb indicates TRBD1, and absent DNA this call remains unverified. Germline loops: CDR1 SGHDT, CDR2 YYEEEE. The CDR3 loop spans 13 amino acids. The CDR3 protein is CASSLTGLAEAFF.

This sequence joins TRBV19 and TRBJ2-6; TCRdb returns TRBD1, unconfirmable since there is no DNA. The CDR3 totals 18 residues. The germline V gene has CDR1 LNHDA and CDR2 SQIVND (reference sequence). CDR3 region: CASSSQTGAYSGANVLTF.

The CDR3 protein is CASRVAGVANEQFF. The chain carries TRBV5-1 and TRBJ2-1; TCRdb picks TRBD2, but there is no DNA to check that call. Germline V gene data show CDR1 as SGHRS and CDR2 as YFSETQ. This CDR3 is 14 amino acids long.

The V gene is TRBV20-1, the J gene TRBJ2-1; TCRdb returns TRBD2, unconfirmable since there is no DNA. Germline V gene lookup returns CDR1 DFQATT and CDR2 SNEGSKA (reference sequence). The CDR3 totals 18 residues. The CDR3 loop is CSARGQFLIAGALNEQFF.

This sequence joins TRBV19 and TRBJ1-5; the D call from TCRdb, TRBD1, cannot be confirmed without DNA. Per germline, CDR1 LNHDA and CDR2 SQIVND (reference sequence). The CDR3 runs to 13 residues. This CDR3 is CASSMPGHQPQHF.

The rearrangement links TRBV5-1 to TRBJ2-3. The V gene's germline CDR1 is SGHRS and CDR2 YFSETQ. The CDR3 has 16 amino acids. CDR3: CASSLALTGSTDTQYF.

This chain joins TRBV28 and TRBJ2-7; TCRdb's D gene call, TRBD2, goes unchecked for lack of DNA. This CDR3 region has 14 residues. Germline lookup yields CDR1 MDHEN and CDR2 SYDVKM. The CDR3: CASSLDRGGYEQYF. Drawing the rest from reference TRBV28 and TRBJ2-7, the complete variable domain is DVKVTQSSRYLVKRTGEKVFLECVQDMDHENMFWYRQDPGLGLRLIYFSYDVKMKEKGDIPEGYSVSREKKERFSLILESASTNQTSMYLCASSLDRGGYEQYFGPGTRLTVT.

This CDR3 reads CSVEDPDPDTF. The rearrangement joins TRBV29-1 to TRBJ1-2. Germline lookup yields CDR1 SQVTM and CDR2 ANQGSEA. The CDR3 runs to 11 residues.

The chain combines TRBV6-2 or TRBV6-3 with TRBJ1-5; there is no DNA to check the TCRdb D call of TRBD1. There are 15 residues in the CDR3. Looked up from germline, CDR1 is MNHEY and CDR2 is SVGEGT. The CDR3 here is CASRQTGGDNQPQHF.

CDR3 loop: CASRSQPGQGDTGELFF. The chain joins TRBV12-3 or TRBV12-4 to TRBJ2-2; TCRdb names TRBD1, which stays unverified in the absence of DNA. This CDR3 has 17 residues.

The chain uses TRBV20-1 and TRBJ1-6; the D gene TCRdb calls, TRBD1, cannot be checked with no DNA. The length of the CDR3 is 14 residues. Per germline, CDR1 DFQATT and CDR2 SNEGSKA (reference sequence). CDR3 protein: CSASPEGGSSPLHF.

The chain couples TRBV20-1 to TRBJ2-7; with no DNA, the TCRdb D assignment of TRBD1 cannot be verified. The germline V gene encodes CDR1 DFQATT and CDR2 SNEGSKA (reference sequence). This CDR3 is 14 amino acids long. The chain's CDR3 is CSARGRNRPSEQYF.

The chain links TRBV5-1 to TRBJ1-1. CDR3 length: 13 amino acids. Germline CDR1 reads SGHRS; CDR2 reads YFSETQ. This CDR3 reads CASSLDRATEAFF.

This CDR3 is CASSVGSGFEAFF. The V gene is TRBV12-3 or TRBV12-4, the J gene TRBJ1-1. The CDR3 consists of 13 residues.

The V and J genes are TRBV7-3 and TRBJ2-2; TCRdb's D gene call, TRBD2, goes unchecked for lack of DNA. CDR3 length: 13 residues. In germline, CDR1 is SGHTA, CDR2 FQGTGA. This chain's CDR3 is CASTSRGIGELFF. The full variable domain, in which reference TRBV7-3 and TRBJ2-2 provide the parts outside the CDR3, is GAGVSQTPSNKVTEKGKYVELRCDPISGHTALYWYRQSLGQGPEFLIYFQGTGAADDSGLPNDRFFAVRPEGSVSTLKIQRTERGDSAVYLCASTSRGIGELFFGEGSRLTVL.

The rearrangement joins TRBV3-1 to TRBJ1-5; absent DNA, TCRdb's TRBD1 call cannot be checked. This CDR3 is built from 15 residues. From germline, CDR1 is LGHDT and CDR2 YNNKEL (reference sequence). The CDR3: CASSQQGQGWQPQHF.

V is TRBV7-9 and J is TRBJ2-7; without DNA, the TCRdb call of TRBD1 cannot be checked. The germline CDR1 and CDR2 sequences are SEHNR and FQNEAQ (reference sequence). This CDR3 region has 14 residues. The CDR3: CASSLQGVNYEQYF.

This sequence joins TRBV24-1 and TRBJ2-2. Per germline, CDR1 KGHDR and CDR2 SFDVKD. The CDR3 is made up of 12 amino acids. The CDR3 protein is CATSEPVGELFF.

The chain has TRBV4-2 and TRBJ1-6. Per the germline V gene, CDR1 is LGHNA and CDR2 is YNFKEQ. CDR3 length equals 13 residues. CDR3 in amino acids: CASSQGGDSPLHF.

The chain's CDR3 is CASSLGLLAGVPGELFF. J is TRBJ2-2 and V is TRBV11-2; TCRdb's D call of TRBD2 is untestable without DNA. Germline V gene sequence: CDR1 SGHAT, CDR2 FQNNGV. The length of the CDR3 is 17 residues. The entire variable domain, with the rest obtained from reference TRBV11-2 and TRBJ2-2, is as follows: EAGVAQSPRYKIIEKRQSVAFWCNPISGHATLYWYQQILGQGPKLLIQFQNNGVVDDSQLPKDRFSAERLKGVDSTLKIQPAKLEDSAVYLCASSLGLLAGVPGELFFGEGSRLTVL.